This TCR beta chain was obtained from a study of blood T cell repertoires in COVID-19 (dated by TCRdb to 2020 to 2022). Broadly, across the study: Collaborator samples came from the United States, Italy and Spain and covered acute and convalescent phases of COVID-19. The material from the prospective study consisted of cDNA or gDNA derived from T cells, B-cell-depleted T cells, or PBMCs. Subjects who had been exposed to COVID-19, were actively infected with it, or had recovered from it provided the deeply sampled blood TCRbeta repertoires that made up the dataset. The repertoires were released in a freely available public database meant as a resource for research on the immune response to SARS-CoV-2. The samples were drawn from two sources: the first 160 participants of the ongoing ImmuneRACE study, and over 950 subjects contributed by 6 global collaborators. The sample metadata nearly always contained a de-identified subject ID, COVID-19 status, age in years and sex. Where available, HLA class I and class II types were obtained from metadata supplied by the sample provider rather than from assay-based typing.

The paper's findings and limits, for the study overall: The quantity of clinical and demographic metadata differed by source and by participant and was supplied without curation.

TCRbeta CDR3 regions were amplified from genomic DNA by means of the immunoSEQ Assay, a bias-controlled multiplex PCR. The study's processing was this. Within the assay, amplification of reference gene primers was used to estimate how many nucleated cells each sample contained. To quantify the absolute abundance of each unique TCRbeta CDR3 rearrangement, sequence reads were collapsed and filtered. Productive Simpson clonality was computed per sample as the square root of Simpson's diversity index over productive rearrangements. TCRdb took over this immuneACCESS table, retaining in-frame rearrangements with V and J assigned. Such tables are incomplete; in checked studies, under half of the missing clones stem from an unresolved V gene, and the remainder is unexplained. V, J and clone size reflect that table, while D and trimming were determined from the DNA. The sample contains about 160,000 clones, 60% to 85% of them found a single time. In total, the top ten clones hold approximately 8% of the sample.

Whole blood was collected in K2EDTA tubes by collaborating institutions according to the institutions' own protocols. Collaborator samples were shipped for TCRbeta analysis as frozen whole blood, isolated PBMCs, or DNA extracted from either sample type. This clone was recorded only once. What this receptor recognizes is not known. No base-level quality is on record; no much larger clone is a single base apart. V is cut by 2 bases and J by 4 bases, and the space between the germline ends is 14 bases. The germline V gene supplies CDR1 MNHEY and CDR2 SVGEGT. The CDR3 covers 15 residues, taking in both the cysteine and the phenylalanine. This entry keeps only the CDR3 DNA: 45 bases, framed from base 1.

The TCR was taken from a man in his sixties with acute or convalescent COVID-19. Sequenced material: peripheral blood. The chain employs TRBV6-2 or TRBV6-3 and TRBJ1-2; the D segment could be TRBD1, given 5 matching bases. The DNA is as follows: TGTGCCAGCAGTTACGTTCCCAGGGCGTCCTATGGCTACACCTTC. It translates as CASSYVPRASYGYTF.